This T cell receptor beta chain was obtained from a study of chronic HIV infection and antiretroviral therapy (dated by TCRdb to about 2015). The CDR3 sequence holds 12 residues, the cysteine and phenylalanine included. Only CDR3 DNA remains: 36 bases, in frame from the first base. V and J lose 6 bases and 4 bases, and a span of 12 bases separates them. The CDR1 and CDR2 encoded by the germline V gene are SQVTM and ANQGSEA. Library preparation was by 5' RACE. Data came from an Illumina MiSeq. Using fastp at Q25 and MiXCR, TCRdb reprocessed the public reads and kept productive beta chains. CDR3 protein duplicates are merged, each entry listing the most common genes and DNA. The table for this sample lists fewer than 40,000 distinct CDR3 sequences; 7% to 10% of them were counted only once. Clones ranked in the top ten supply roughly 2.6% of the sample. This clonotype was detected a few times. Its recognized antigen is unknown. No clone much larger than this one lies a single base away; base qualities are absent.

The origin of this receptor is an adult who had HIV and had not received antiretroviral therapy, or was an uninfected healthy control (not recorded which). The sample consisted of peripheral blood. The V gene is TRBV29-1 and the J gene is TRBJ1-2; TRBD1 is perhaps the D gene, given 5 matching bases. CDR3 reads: CSVHEGTYGYTF. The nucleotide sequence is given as TGCAGCGTCCATGAGGGGACCTATGGCTACACCTTC.